The next 2 T cell receptor beta chains were all read from a single sample in a study of blood T cell repertoires in COVID-19. Profiled with immunoSEQ multiplex PCR; TCRdb holds only in-frame clones, not every one. The table has about 160,000 clones, approximately 79% seen once. Sequenced input: peripheral blood. These receptor sequences come from a woman aged 60-70 years with COVID-19, enrolled during active disease.

The rearrangement uses TRBV7-2 and TRBJ1-5; tentatively, D is TRBD1 (5 bases). Germline loops: CDR1 SGHTA, CDR2 FQGNSA. The CDR3 is made up of 16 amino acids. Deletions cut 4 bases from V and 2 bases from J, with 15 bases between. The CDR3 loop reads CASSSGRGGGNQPQHF. The CDR3, as DNA: TGTGCCAGCAGCTCCGGTCGGGGGGGAGGCAATCAGCCCCAGCATTTT.

For this clone: The junction shows a germline mismatch at one end, possibly a read error. The rearrangement uses TRBV6-5 and TRBJ2-2; TRBD1 aligns across 8 bases. CDR3 length: 14 amino acids. Germline CDR1 MNHEY, CDR2 SVGAGI. The CDR3 protein is CASSDSDRAGELFF. The DNA for the CDR3 is TGTGCCAGCAGTGACTCGGACAGGGCCGGGGAGCTGTTTTTT.